The rows below give T cell receptor beta chains drawn from one sample of a study of T cell changes during pregnancy in multiple sclerosis. Some clones are missing from TCRdb's copy, which holds only in-frame ones; the method was immunoSEQ multiplex PCR. The top ten hold 3% of the sample, which has tens of thousands of clones, roughly 92% seen once. The sequenced sample was CD8+ T cells from peripheral blood mononuclear cells, obtained in the third trimester of pregnancy. All receptors derive from a female donor in good health, enrolled as a control in a pregnancy study. The CDR3 runs from the conserved cysteine through the conserved F or W. The D gene is left open where the match is weak. The size field is filled for only some rows; it gives once, few, many or a size class.

V gene,D gene,clone size,J gene,CDR3 DNA,CDR3 protein
TRBV9,-,-,TRBJ2-1,TGTGCCAGCAGCGTAGATAATTTAGCATACAATGAGCAGTTCTTC,CASSVDNLAYNEQFF
TRBV6-6,TRBD1,few,TRBJ1-6,TGTGCCAGCAGCTACGGGACAGCCCGCTTTAATTCACCCCTCCACTTT,CASSYGTARFNSPLHF
TRBV4-3,-,-,TRBJ1-1,TGCGCCAGCAGCCAAGATTGGGTGGGGGCTCTGCGGGTAATAAGGAGGGCTTTCTTT,CASSQDWVGALRVIRRAFF
TRBV27,TRBD1,-,TRBJ1-2,TGTGCCAGCACCAACGGGACAGGGAACTATGGCTACACCTTC,CASTNGTGNYGYTF
TRBV4-3,-,-,TRBJ1-2,TGCGCCAGCAGCCAAGATGAGGGGGATCGATATGGCTACACCTTC,CASSQDEGDRYGYTF
TRBV7-3,-,-,TRBJ1-2,TGTGCCAGCAGCTCCACGGCGGGGTCTAACTATGGCTACACCTTC,CASSSTAGSNYGYTF
TRBV11-2,TRBD1,-,TRBJ1-4,TGTGCCAGCAGCCTAGGGGGCAATGTTGAAAAACTGTTTTTT,CASSLGGNVEKLFF
TRBV27,TRBD1,-,TRBJ1-1,TGTGCCAGCAGTTTATCCCTGGGACAGAGCATAAAGACTGAAGCTTTCTTT,CASSLSLGQSIKTEAFF
TRBV27,TRBD1,-,TRBJ2-7,TGTGCCAGCAGTTTCACAGGGGGGCTCTACGAGCAGTACTTC,CASSFTGGLYEQYF
TRBV9,-,-,TRBJ1-1,TGTGCCAGCAGCGCAGAAGGGGTTGAAGCTTTCTTT,CASSAEGVEAFF
TRBV6-1,-,-,TRBJ1-2,TGTGCCGCACCGGGGGGCGCCGATGGCTACACCTTC,CAAPGGADGYTF
TRBV13,-,-,TRBJ1-1,TGTGCCACCCTGGGGGGGATGAACACTGAAGCTTTCTTT,CATLGGMNTEAFF
TRBV9,TRBD1,-,TRBJ1-2,TGTGCCAGCAGCGTAGACCCGGACAGGGGCTCCTATGGCTACACCTTC,CASSVDPDRGSYGYTF
TRBV7-2,TRBD2,-,TRBJ2-3,TGTGCCAGCAGCTTAGGGTTAGCGGGGGTGGGAGATACGCAGTATTTT,CASSLGLAGVGDTQYF
TRBV7-9,TRBD1,-,TRBJ2-7,TGTGCCAGCAGCCCTAGGACAGGGTCGCACTCCTACGAGCAGTACTTC,CASSPRTGSHSYEQYF
TRBV5-6,TRBD2,-,TRBJ2-3,TGTGCCAGCAGCTTGGCCTTGGGACTAGAAGCAGATACGCAGTATTTT,CASSLALGLEADTQYF
TRBV4-3,-,-,TRBJ2-7,TGCGCCAGCAGCCCCTTGGAGGGATACGAGCAGTACTTC,CASSPLEGYEQYF
TRBV5-1,TRBD1,-,TRBJ2-7,TGCGCCAGCAGCCCCGTTTACGGGACAGGACCTTCAGCCCACGAGCAGTACTTC,CASSPVYGTGPSAHEQYF
TRBV6-4,TRBD2,-,TRBJ2-3,TGTGCCAGCAGTGACGAGCGGGGGGGCGGAGATACGCAGTATTTT,CASSDERGGGDTQYF
TRBV6-6,TRBD2,-,TRBJ2-5,TGTGCCAGCATGCTAGCGGAAAAACAAGAGACCCAGTACTTC,CASMLAEKQETQYF
TRBV5-1,-,-,TRBJ2-1,TGCGCCAGCAGCTTGGAAACTACCTACAATGAGCAGTTCTTC,CASSLETTYNEQFF
TRBV7-3,TRBD2,-,TRBJ2-7,TGTGCCAGCAGCCTAAGCGGGGGGGCGTCCGAGCAGTACTTC,CASSLSGGASEQYF